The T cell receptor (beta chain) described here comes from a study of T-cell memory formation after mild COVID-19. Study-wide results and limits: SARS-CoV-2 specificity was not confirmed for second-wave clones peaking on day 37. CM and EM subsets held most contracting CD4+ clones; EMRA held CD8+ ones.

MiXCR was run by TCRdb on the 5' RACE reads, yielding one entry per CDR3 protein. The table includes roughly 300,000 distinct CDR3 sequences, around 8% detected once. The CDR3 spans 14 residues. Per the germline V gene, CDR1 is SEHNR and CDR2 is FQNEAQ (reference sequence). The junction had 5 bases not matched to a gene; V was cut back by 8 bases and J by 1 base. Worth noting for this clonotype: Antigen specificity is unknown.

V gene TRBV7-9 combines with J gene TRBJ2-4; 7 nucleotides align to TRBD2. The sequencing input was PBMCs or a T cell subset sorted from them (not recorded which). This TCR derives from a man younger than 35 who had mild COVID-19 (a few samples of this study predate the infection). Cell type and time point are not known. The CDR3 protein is CASARGSAKNIQYF. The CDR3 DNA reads TGTGCCAGCGCGCGGGGGTCGGCCAAAAACATTCAGTACTTC.